The rows below give T cell receptor beta chains drawn from one sample of a study of cytomegalovirus exposure and HLA in healthy donors. Produced via immunoSEQ multiplex PCR; TCRdb's table is partial and in-frame only. The sample consists of 100,000 to 120,000 clones, approximately 69% of them appearing once. The sample consisted of PBMCs. Receptor source: a middle-aged woman in good health and CMV-seropositive. The conserved cysteine and the conserved F or W are not part of the CDR3 here. D genes are given only for firm matches. Size is omitted from some rows. Given values are once, few, many or a class for expanded clones.

>TRBV7-3|-|TRBD1
ASSTTGAYEQY
>TRBV9|-|TRBD1
ASSRGGSSGNTIY
>TRBV29-1|-|TRBD1
SVARDRDTEAF
>TRBV4-1|-|-
ASSQDPPGTATDTQY
>TRBV5-5|-|TRBD1
ASSSGQGTQPQH
>TRBV9|few|TRBD1
ASSGQGAYEQY
>TRBV15|-|TRBD2
ATSPPLAGGYNEQF
>TRBV27|-|-
ASSSDSFYGYT
>TRBV7-2|-|TRBD2
ASSLVAGGSYEQY
>TRBV4-1|-|-
ASSQGDTYGYT
>TRBV2|-|TRBD1
ASLEQGANYGYT
>TRBV7-2|-|-
ASSLKASGGRDEKLF
>TRBV9|-|TRBD2
ASSTGLAPDTQY
>TRBV29-1|-|TRBD1
SVASQGAVGYGYT
>TRBV30|-|-
AWSPPFSYNEQF
>TRBV5-1|-|-
ASRPTGPSEKLF
>TRBV12-2|-|-
ASRLARLDQETQY
>TRBV15|-|TRBD1
ATSSTGGRVEAF
>TRBV7-9|-|TRBD2
SSSPGLAGGREQY
>TRBV7-3|-|-
ASSPAPGYEQY
>TRBV2|-|-
ASSDATGRGYERY
>TRBV27|-|TRBD2
ASSLSAGASGRNEQY
>TRBV7-9|-|-
ASSLVGNQPQH
>TRBV5-6|-|-
ASSSVQVLDRTGAPLH
>TRBV29-1|-|-
SASSAESSYNEQF
>TRBV7-3|-|TRBD2
ASSRLGLAGVGGSNTDTQY
>TRBV7-6|once|-
ASSFAETGEGETQY
>TRBV7-9|-|-
ASSLGAGLENNEQF
>TRBV5-4|-|-
ASSPGRDRLSYNEQF
>TRBV25-1|once|-
AAHRNNEQF
>TRBV27|-|-
ASSFGGAPGQGDGTLTDTQY
>TRBV6-6|few|-
ASSPFSTDTQY